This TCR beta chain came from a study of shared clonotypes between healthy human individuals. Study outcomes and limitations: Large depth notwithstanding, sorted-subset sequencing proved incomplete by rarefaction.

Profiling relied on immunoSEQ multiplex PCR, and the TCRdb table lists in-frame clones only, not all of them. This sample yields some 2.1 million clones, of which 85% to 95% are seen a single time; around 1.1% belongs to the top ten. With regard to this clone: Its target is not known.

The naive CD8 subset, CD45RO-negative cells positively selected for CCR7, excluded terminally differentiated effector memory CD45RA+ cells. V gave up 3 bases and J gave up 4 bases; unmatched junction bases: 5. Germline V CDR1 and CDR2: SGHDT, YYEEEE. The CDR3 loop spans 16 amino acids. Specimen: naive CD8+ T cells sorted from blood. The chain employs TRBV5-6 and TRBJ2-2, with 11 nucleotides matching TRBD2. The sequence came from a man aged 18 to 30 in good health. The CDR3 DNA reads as TGTGCCAGCAGCTCCGGACTAGCGGGCCGCACCGGGGAGCTGTTTTTT. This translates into CASSSGLAGRTGELFF.